This T cell receptor (beta chain) comes out of a study of blood T cell repertoires in COVID-19 (dated by TCRdb to the early 2020s). In the study overall: Samples covering the acute and convalescent phases of COVID-19 were provided by collaborators in the United States, Italy and Spain. The prospective study material was composed of cDNA or gDNA derived from T cells, B-cell-depleted T cells, or PBMCs. The dataset comprised deeply sampled blood TCRbeta repertoires from subjects exposed to, actively infected with, or recovered from COVID-19. A freely available public database, intended as a resource for researchers studying the immune response to SARS-CoV-2, is where the repertoires were released. Samples were obtained from the ongoing ImmuneRACE study (first 160 participants) and from over 1,000 subjects provided by 6 global collaborators. The sample metadata nearly always contained a de-identified subject ID, COVID-19 status, age in years and sex. HLA class I and class II types, where available, came from metadata supplied by the sample provider rather than from assay-based typing.

The collaborating institutions used their own protocols to collect whole blood in K2EDTA tubes. For TCRbeta analysis, collaborators shipped samples as frozen whole blood, isolated PBMCs, or DNA extracted from either of those sample types. In the case of this clone: What this receptor recognizes is not known. One base away there is no much larger clone; base qualities are not given.

Trimmed from V: 0 bases; trimmed from J: 5 bases; junction bases lacking a gene match: 7. CDR1 and CDR2, looked up from the germline V gene, are SGHTS and YDEGEE. The CDR3 measures 16 amino acids from cysteine to phenylalanine. Just the 48-base CDR3 DNA is kept, in frame starting at base 1. TCRbeta CDR3 regions were amplified from genomic DNA by means of the immunoSEQ Assay, a bias-controlled multiplex PCR. The authors processed their data as follows. Within the assay, amplification of reference gene primers was used to estimate how many nucleated cells each sample contained. Sequence reads were collapsed and filtered to measure the absolute abundance of every unique TCRbeta CDR3 rearrangement. Productive Simpson clonality was computed per sample as the square root of Simpson's diversity index over productive rearrangements. This is the immuneACCESS table as TCRdb keeps it, with only in-frame sequences that have V and J called. A part of the clones is gone; compared with another copy, unresolved V genes explain less than half, and the rest is unexplained. D and trimming were read from the DNA, whereas the V and J calls and clone size are those reported in that table. Within this sample are roughly 100,000 clones, with about 85% of them counted one time only. Roughly 4.5% of the sample comes from the top ten.

Broader findings and caveats from the paper: How much clinical and demographic metadata was included differed by source and by participant, and the metadata was provided uncurated.

The rearranged segments are TRBV5-8 and TRBJ2-7, and TRBD1 matches 11 of the central bases. The clonotype originates from a man aged 50 to 60 with acute or convalescent COVID-19. Sequencing was performed on peripheral blood. The CDR3 protein: CASSLEVGQGAHEQYF. In nucleotides, the sequence is TGTGCCAGCAGCTTGGAGGTCGGACAGGGGGCCCACGAGCAGTACTTC.